This TCR beta chain was profiled in a study of shared clonotypes between healthy human individuals. V was pared by 5 bases and J by 1 base, with 16 bases between. Germline CDR1 is SGHTA and CDR2 is FQGTGA. The CDR3 is 16 residues long. Libraries were prepared by immunoSEQ multiplex PCR; TCRdb keeps only in-frame clonotypes and omits some of them. The repertoire holds under 600,000 clones, with around 95% as singletons. Sequenced input: naive CD4+ T cells sorted from blood. The sample's subset: CD45RA+ positively selected. The receptor was derived from a woman between 25 and 40 years old in good health. The rearrangement links TRBV7-3 to TRBJ2-3; D might be TRBD2 (5 bases). The CDR3, as DNA: TGTGCCAGCAGCCCCTCGAGGGTTGCAGGCACAGATACGCAGTATTTT. Protein: CASSPSRVAGTDTQYF. Using reference TRBV7-3 and TRBJ2-3 for the parts outside the CDR3, the full variable domain is GAGVSQTPSNKVTEKGKYVELRCDPISGHTALYWYRQSLGQGPEFLIYFQGTGAADDSGLPNDRFFAVRPEGSVSTLKIQRTERGDSAVYLCASSPSRVAGTDTQYFGPGTRLTVL.